One TCR beta chain is described in this entry. Its cognate antigen is unknown. V dropped 3 bases and J dropped 7 bases, with 7 bases sitting between them. Germline lookup yields CDR1 MDHEN and CDR2 SYDVKM. This CDR3 comprises 12 residues. It was healthy bone marrow donors who served as donors. There were likely unrecorded immune exposures, though donors were nominally healthy when sampled. The sample comes from a study of cytomegalovirus exposure and HLA in healthy donors. Study observations and caveats: In a later analysis, 15,000 to 20,000 TCR beta sequences were associated with HLA alleles at 0.05 false discovery rate.

In the PCR, 60 Vbeta and 13 Jbeta primers were used. The repertoire was sequenced with immunoSEQ multiplex PCR; TCRdb's copy has only in-frame clones and lacks some. The sample includes about 190,000 clones, around 79% of them seen just once. Input material: PBMCs. The TCR was taken from a woman under 30 in good health and CMV-seronegative. The chain joins TRBV28 to TRBJ2-1, with D possibly TRBD1 on 5 matching bases. This CDR3 is CASSFYRNEQFF. The CDR3, as DNA: TGTGCCAGCAGTTTTTACAGGAATGAGCAGTTCTTC.